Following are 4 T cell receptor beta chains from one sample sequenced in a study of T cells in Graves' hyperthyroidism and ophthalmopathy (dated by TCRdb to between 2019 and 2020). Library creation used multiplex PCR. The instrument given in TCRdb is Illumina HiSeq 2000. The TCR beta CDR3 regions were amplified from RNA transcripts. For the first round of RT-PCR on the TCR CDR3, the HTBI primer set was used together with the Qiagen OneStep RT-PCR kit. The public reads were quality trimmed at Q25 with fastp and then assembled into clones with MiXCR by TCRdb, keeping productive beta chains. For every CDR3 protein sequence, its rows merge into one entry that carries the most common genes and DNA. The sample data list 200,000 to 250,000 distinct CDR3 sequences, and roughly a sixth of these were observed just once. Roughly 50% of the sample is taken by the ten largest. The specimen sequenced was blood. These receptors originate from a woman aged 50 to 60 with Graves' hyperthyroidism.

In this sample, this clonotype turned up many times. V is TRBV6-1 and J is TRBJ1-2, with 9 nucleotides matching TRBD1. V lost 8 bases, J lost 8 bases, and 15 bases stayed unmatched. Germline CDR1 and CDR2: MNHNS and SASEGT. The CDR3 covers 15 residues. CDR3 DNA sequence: TGTGCCAGCGGAGGCTTAAATCGACAGGGGGGGGGCTACACCTTC. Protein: CASGGLNRQGGGYTF.

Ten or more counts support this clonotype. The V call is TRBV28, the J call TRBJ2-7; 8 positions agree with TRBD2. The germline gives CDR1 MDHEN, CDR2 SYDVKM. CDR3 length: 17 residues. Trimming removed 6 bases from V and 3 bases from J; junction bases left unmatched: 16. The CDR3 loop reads CASRGIRTSGHSYEQYF. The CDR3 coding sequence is TGTGCCAGCAGGGGGATCAGAACTAGCGGACATAGCTACGAGCAGTACTTC.

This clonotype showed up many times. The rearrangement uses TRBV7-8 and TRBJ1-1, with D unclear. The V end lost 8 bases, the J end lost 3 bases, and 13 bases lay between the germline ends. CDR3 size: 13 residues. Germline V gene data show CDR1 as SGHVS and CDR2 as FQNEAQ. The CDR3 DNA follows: TGTGCCAGCCAAGCCGGCCCCGACACTGAAGCTTTCTTT. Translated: CASQAGPDTEAFF.

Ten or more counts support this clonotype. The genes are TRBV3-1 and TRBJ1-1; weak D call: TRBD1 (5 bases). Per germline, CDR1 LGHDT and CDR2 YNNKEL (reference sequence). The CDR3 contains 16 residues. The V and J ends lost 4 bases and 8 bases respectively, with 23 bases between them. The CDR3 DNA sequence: TGTGCCAGCAGCCTTTCCCGGGGCTTAACTCCACGGGAAGCTTTCTTT. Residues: CASSLSRGLTPREAFF.